This T cell receptor (beta chain) was retrieved from a study of graft-versus-host responses after intestinal transplantation. By share, this clone counts as medium-sized. Study-wide points: The recipient marrow held GvH clones, and some of them showed up first in ileum or blood.

V was clipped by 0 bases and J by 2 bases, with 4 bases between them. This CDR3 is built from 13 residues. The germline V gene encodes CDR1 SGHNT and CDR2 YYREEE (reference sequence). Co-plated with some 200,000 CFSE-labeled responder cells were some 200,000 irradiated, violet-dye-labeled stimulator cells. The responders that had proliferated, CFSE-low CD3+CD4+ and CD3+CD8+ cells, were sorted after the reaction. The table came from immunoSEQ multiplex PCR; TCRdb's copy has only in-frame clones and leaves some out. The sample includes about 7,000 clones, roughly 28% of them seen just once. This clonotype was sampled from a human patient who was an organ donor for intestinal transplantation. The rearrangement joins TRBV5-4 to TRBJ2-3; D gene uncertain. The source was alloreactive CD8+ T cells from a mixed lymphocyte reaction culture, collected before transplantation. The subset was: CFSE-low proliferating T cells sorted from roughly 6-day pre-transplant mixed lymphocyte reaction (GvH or HvG direction). In DNA form, the CDR3 reads TGTGCCAGCAGCTTGGCCCCCACAGATACGCAGTATTTT. This sequence encodes CASSLAPTDTQYF. The full variable domain, completed using reference TRBV5-4 and TRBJ2-3, is ETGVTQSPTHLIKTRGQQVTLRCSSQSGHNTVSWYQQALGQGPQFIFQYYREEENGRGNFPPRFSGLQFPNYSSELNVNALELDDSALYLCASSLAPTDTQYFGPGTRLTVL.